The 23 T cell receptor beta chains given below trace back to one sample, sequenced in a study of CD4 T cells in relation to SARS-CoV-2 and coronaviruses. No antigen has been assigned to these receptors. The protocol was immunoSEQ multiplex PCR, while the TCRdb copy is restricted to in-frame clones and leaves out a portion. The sample shows 25,000 to 30,000 clones, more than 60% of them seen only once. The unexposed donors gave CD4+ T cells in about 2010-2019, prior to COVID-19. CD4+ T cells were isolated from the cells after roughly 11 days of culture. What was sequenced was CD4+ T cells from PBMCs, cultured in vitro. Every receptor here comes from a human donor in good health.

The V call is TRBV29-1, the J call TRBJ2-7; TRBD2 matches 11 bases. There are 15 residues in the CDR3. The trim removed 3 bases at V and 3 bases at J, leaving 7 bases unmatched. CDR1 is SQVTM and CDR2 is ANQGSEA in the germline V gene. In DNA, the CDR3 is TGCAGCGTTGACGGGCTAGCGGGGGGAGACTACGAGCAGTACTTC. Protein: CSVDGLAGGDYEQYF.

This chain uses TRBV4-1 with TRBJ1-1; 10 bases are shared with TRBD1. V trimming: 1 base; J trimming: 0 bases; junction bases outside the gene matches: 2. Germline values: CDR1 MGHRA, CDR2 YSYEKL. The CDR3 is made up of 16 amino acids. DNA for the CDR3: TGCGCCAGCAGCCAAGGGGACAGGGGATTGAACACTGAAGCTTTCTTT. It yields the protein CASSQGDRGLNTEAFF.

This chain links TRBV5-1 with TRBJ1-5; 9 nucleotides line up with TRBD1. Germline lookup yields CDR1 SGHRS and CDR2 YFSETQ. This CDR3 is built from 15 residues. The V segment lost 3 bases and the J segment 3 bases; nucleotides outside the gene matches: 4. CDR3 nucleotides: TGCGCCAGCAGCTCGGGACAGGGATACAATCAGCCCCAGCATTTT. The encoded protein is CASSSGQGYNQPQHF. The full variable domain, in which reference TRBV5-1 and TRBJ1-5 provide the parts outside the CDR3, is KAGVTQTPRYLIKTRGQQVTLSCSPISGHRSVSWYQQTPGQGLQFLFEYFSETQRNKGNFPGRFSGRQFSNSRSEMNVSTLELGDSALYLCASSSGQGYNQPQHFGDGTRLSIL.

The DNA for the CDR3 is TGCGCCAGCAGCCCGGACAGAGAAGGGAACACCGGGGAGCTGTTTTTT. As protein: CASSPDREGNTGELFF. V is TRBV5-1 and J is TRBJ2-2; TRBD1 is a possible D gene (6 bases). Trimming cost V 4 bases and J 1 base, with 14 bases left between them. The CDR3 loop spans 16 amino acids. Germline CDR1 SGHRS, CDR2 YFSETQ.

CDR3 amino acids: CASSLTVNTEAFF. The CDR3 coding sequence is TGTGCCAGCAGCCTGACAGTGAACACTGAAGCTTTCTTT. This sequence joins TRBV27 and TRBJ1-1, with D possibly being TRBD1 (5 bases). The V end lost 6 bases, the J end lost 0 bases, and 8 bases lay between the germline ends. The CDR3 length is 13 residues. CDR1 is MNHEY, CDR2 SMNVEV, per germline (reference sequence).

The chain uses TRBV21-1 and TRBJ2-2; TRBD1, the table's D call, was not compared with the DNA. TRBV21-1 is noted as a pseudogene. This CDR3 is built from 15 residues. In nucleotides, the CDR3 is TGTGCCAGCCGAGGGGGCAGGGGGCAAACCGGGGAGCTGTTTTTT. Translated: CASRGGRGQTGELFF.

The rearrangement uses TRBV6-4 and TRBJ1-2; no definite D call. This CDR3 is 13 amino acids long. Germline V gives CDR1 MRHNA, CDR2 SNTAGT. V lost 0 bases and J 8 bases, leaving 10 bases between the germline ends. The CDR3 nucleotides read TGTGCCAGCAGTGACTCTAGCGGCAGGGGCTACACCTTC. Amino acid sequence: CASSDSSGRGYTF.

The V call is TRBV3-1 (or the pseudogene TRBV3-2), the J call TRBJ2-4; no firm D call. Germline values: CDR1 LGHDT, CDR2 YNNKEL (reference sequence). The CDR3 runs 16 residues. V lost 1 base and J 9 bases, leaving 19 bases between the germline ends. CDR3 sequence: CASSQGVVAMLGIQYF. The CDR3 bases are TGTGCCAGCAGCCAAGGGGTGGTTGCAATGTTGGGCATTCAGTACTTC.

Remarks on this clone: Other DNA sequences in this sample translate to the same CDR3. The V call is TRBV29-1, the J call TRBJ2-3; tentative D call: TRBD1 (5 bases). This CDR3 region has 13 residues. Germline V gene sequence: CDR1 SQVTM, CDR2 ANQGSEA. Deletions cut 5 bases from V and 1 base from J, with 10 bases between. CDR3 nucleotides: TGCAGCGTTCGGCAGGGCGGCACAGATACGCAGTATTTT. It translates to CSVRQGGTDTQYF.

The J gene is TRBJ2-2, the V gene TRBV7-2, with D perhaps TRBD1 or TRBD2 (6 bases each). This CDR3 has 16 amino acids. The germline V gene encodes CDR1 SGHTA and CDR2 FQGNSA. V was cut by 0 bases and J by 2 bases, with 10 bases left in between. The CDR3, as DNA: TGTGCCAGCAGCTTAGCTGGAGGGACAAACACCGGGGAGCTGTTTTTT. This sequence encodes CASSLAGGTNTGELFF.

This chain connects TRBV19 to TRBJ1-5; no clear D. CDR3 length: 12 amino acids. Trimming pared 6 bases from V and 2 bases from J, leaving 5 bases between. Germline loops: CDR1 LNHDA, CDR2 SQIVND (reference sequence). CDR3 DNA sequence: TGTGCCAGTAGGAGAGGCAATCAGCCCCAGCATTTT. Encoded protein: CASRRGNQPQHF.

This chain connects TRBV2 to TRBJ2-2; 12 bases are a match to TRBD2. V was pared by 5 bases and J by 6 bases, with 7 bases of the junction left unmatched. Germline V gives CDR1 SNHLY, CDR2 FYNNEI. The CDR3 length is 16 residues. The CDR3: CASSSGTSGWAGELFF. The CDR3 DNA reads as TGTGCCAGCAGTTCCGGGACTAGCGGGTGGGCCGGGGAGCTGTTTTTT.

The rearrangement uses TRBV5-1 and TRBJ2-2; D remains ambiguous. Germline assignment: CDR1 SGHRS and CDR2 YFSETQ. The ends were cut back, 1 base at V and 5 bases at J, with 6 bases in the middle. The length of the CDR3 is 13 residues. CDR3 residues: CASSLLQTGELFF. The CDR3 region has the DNA TGCGCCAGCAGCTTGCTACAGACCGGGGAGCTGTTTTTT.

V usage is TRBV5-1 and J usage is TRBJ2-6; unclear D gene. This CDR3 region has 13 residues. V lost 6 bases and J lost 3, with 7 bases in between. CDR1 SGHRS and CDR2 YFSETQ come from the germline V gene. In nucleotides, the CDR3 is TGCGCCAGCACATTAGGTGGGGCCAACGTCCTGACTTTC. It translates to CASTLGGANVLTF.

The chain combines TRBV12-3 or TRBV12-4 with TRBJ2-5, with D uncertain. V was shortened by 4 bases and J by 4 bases, with 4 bases between the two germline ends. The CDR3 length is 11 residues. The chain's CDR3 is CASSSLETQYF. CDR3 bases: TGTGCCAGCAGTTCCTTAGAGACCCAGTACTTC.

The J gene is TRBJ2-3, the V gene TRBV6-2 or TRBV6-3; a weak D match, TRBD2 (5 bases). V lost 1 base and J lost 8, with 25 bases in between. Per the germline V gene, CDR1 is MNHEY and CDR2 is SVGEGT. The CDR3 is 18 residues long. The DNA for the CDR3 is TGTGCCAGCAGTTACTTGGGGTCTGCCGCAGGAGTAAGCGGTACGCAGTATTTT. This translates into CASSYLGSAAGVSGTQYF.

The chain has TRBV9 and TRBJ2-7; 7 bases line up with TRBD2. Trimming cost V 4 bases and J 6 bases; bases outside gene matches: 13. This CDR3 has 15 residues. CDR1 SGDLS and CDR2 YYNGEE come from the germline V gene. DNA for the CDR3: TGTGCCAGCAGCCCCGGCGGCGGGAGTAGTAGCGAGCAGTACTTC. It codes for CASSPGGGSSSEQYF.

The gene calls are TRBV28 and TRBJ2-3; a possible D gene is TRBD2 (6 bases). CDR3 size: 15 residues. Between the trimmed V and J ends, which lost 6 bases and 2 bases, there was a span of 15 bases. CDR1 is MDHEN and CDR2 is SYDVKM in the germline V gene. This chain's CDR3 is CASSLWGDSTDTQYF. The CDR3 nucleotides are TGTGCCAGCAGCTTGTGGGGGGACTCCACAGATACGCAGTATTTT.

The gene calls are TRBV5-6 and TRBJ1-2, with 10 bases matching TRBD1. The junction had 4 bases not matched to a gene; V was cut back by 2 bases and J by 3 bases. The CDR3 is 15 residues long. Per the germline V gene, CDR1 is SGHDT and CDR2 is YYEEEE. The DNA of the CDR3 is TGTGCCAGCAGCTTTGGACAGGGGGTATACTATGGCTACACCTTC. It encodes CASSFGQGVYYGYTF.

V and J are TRBV5-4 and TRBJ1-2, with D possibly TRBD1 on 5 matching bases. Germline V lookup: CDR1 SGHNT, CDR2 YYREEE (reference sequence). V dropped 4 bases and J dropped 11 bases, with 18 bases sitting between them. The length of the CDR3 is 13 residues. The CDR3 nucleotides are TGTGCCAGCAGCCATCCCGACTCGGGGGGTTACACCTTC. This codes for CASSHPDSGGYTF.

The V and J genes are TRBV4-3 and TRBJ1-2, with D possibly matching TRBD1 (6 bases). The V gene lost 0 bases and the J gene lost 4 bases, with 18 bases spanning the gap. Germline V lookup: CDR1 LGHNA, CDR2 YSLEER. This CDR3 comprises 17 residues. The CDR3: CASSQEVGTTRFYGYTF. The CDR3 DNA reads as TGCGCCAGCAGCCAAGAGGTCGGGACAACGCGGTTCTATGGCTACACCTTC.

The rearrangement joins TRBV20-1 to TRBJ1-2; D unclear. The germline CDR1 and CDR2 sequences are DFQATT and SNEGSKA (reference sequence). Trimming stripped 3 bases from V and 3 bases from J, with 2 bases between. This CDR3 spans 10 amino acids. CDR3 sequence (DNA): TGCAGTGCTAGGTACTATGGCTACACCTTC. Translating gives CSARYYGYTF.

The rearrangement links TRBV5-6 to TRBJ1-6; TRBD1 is a possible D gene (5 bases). The germline V gene has CDR1 SGHDT and CDR2 YYEEEE. Deletions cut 1 base from V and 7 bases from J, with 15 bases between. This CDR3 has 16 residues. CDR3 sequence reads: CASSLIGGTRNSPLHF. DNA of the CDR3: TGTGCCAGCAGCTTGATTGGAGGGACGCGGAATTCACCCCTCCACTTT.